Below are 2 T cell receptor beta chains sequenced from a single sample in a study of OX40 agonist ivuxolimab in advanced cancers. Libraries were prepared by immunoSEQ multiplex PCR; TCRdb keeps only in-frame clonotypes and omits some of them. The data show around 80,000 clones, less than 85% seen once. The sample in question was CD4+ or CD8+ T cells sorted from blood, obtained in a trial of the OX40 agonist ivuxolimab. The origin of the receptors is an adult with an advanced solid tumor such as melanoma, head and neck, liver or kidney cancer.

The gene calls are TRBV5-4 and TRBJ1-1; D gene uncertain. Germline-derived CDR1 and CDR2 are SGHNT and YYREEE (reference sequence). V lost 0 bases and J 6 bases, leaving 18 bases between the germline ends. The CDR3 is 16 residues long. CDR3 coding DNA: TGTGCCAGCAGCTTGGACCCGCCCCGTTCAGTGGCTGAAGCTTTCTTT. Translated, it gives CASSLDPPRSVAEAFF.

The chain is built from TRBV10-3 and TRBJ2-2; no definite D call. There are 18 residues in the CDR3. The V and J ends lost 4 bases and 0 bases respectively, with 18 bases between them. The germline gives CDR1 ENHRY, CDR2 SYGVKD. The CDR3 spells CAISVLLLISSNTGELFF. The CDR3 nucleotides read TGTGCCATCAGTGTTCTCCTCCTCATTAGCTCGAACACCGGGGAGCTGTTTTTT.